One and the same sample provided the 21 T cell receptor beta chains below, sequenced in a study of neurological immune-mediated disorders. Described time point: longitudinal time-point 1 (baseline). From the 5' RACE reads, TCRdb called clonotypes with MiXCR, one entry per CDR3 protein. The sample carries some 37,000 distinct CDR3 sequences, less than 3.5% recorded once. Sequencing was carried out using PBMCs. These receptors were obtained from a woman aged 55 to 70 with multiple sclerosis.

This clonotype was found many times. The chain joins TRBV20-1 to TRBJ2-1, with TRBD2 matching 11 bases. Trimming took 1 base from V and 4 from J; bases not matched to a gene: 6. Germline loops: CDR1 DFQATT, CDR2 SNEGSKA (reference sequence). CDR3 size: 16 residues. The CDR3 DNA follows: TGCAGTGCTAGAGTTACTCTAGCGGGGGGATACAATGAGCAGTTCTTC. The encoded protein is CSARVTLAGGYNEQFF.

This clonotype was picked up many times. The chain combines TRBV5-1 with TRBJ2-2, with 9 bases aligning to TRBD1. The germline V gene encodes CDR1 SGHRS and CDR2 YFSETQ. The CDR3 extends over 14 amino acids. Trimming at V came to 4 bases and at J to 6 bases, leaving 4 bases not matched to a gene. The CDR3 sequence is CASSTDRGAGELFF. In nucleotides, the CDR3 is TGCGCCAGCAGCACGGACAGGGGCGCCGGGGAGCTGTTTTTT.

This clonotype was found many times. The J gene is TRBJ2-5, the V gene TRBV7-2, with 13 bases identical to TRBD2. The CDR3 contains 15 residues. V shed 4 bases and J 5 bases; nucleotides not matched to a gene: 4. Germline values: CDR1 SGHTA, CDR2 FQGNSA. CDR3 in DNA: TGTGCCAGCAGCTGGGAGGGACTAGCGGGGGAGACCCAGTACTTC. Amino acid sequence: CASSWEGLAGETQYF.

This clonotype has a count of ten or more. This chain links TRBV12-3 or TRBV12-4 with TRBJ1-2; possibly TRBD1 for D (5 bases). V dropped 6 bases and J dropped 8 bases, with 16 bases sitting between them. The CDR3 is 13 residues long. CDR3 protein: CASRAQGFGGYTF. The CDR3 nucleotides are TGTGCCAGCAGAGCTCAGGGCTTTGGAGGCTACACCTTC.

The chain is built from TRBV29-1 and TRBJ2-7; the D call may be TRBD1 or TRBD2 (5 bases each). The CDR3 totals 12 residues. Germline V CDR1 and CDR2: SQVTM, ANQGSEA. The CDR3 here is CSGIGASYEQYF. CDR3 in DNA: TGCAGTGGGATCGGGGCATCCTACGAGCAGTACTTC.

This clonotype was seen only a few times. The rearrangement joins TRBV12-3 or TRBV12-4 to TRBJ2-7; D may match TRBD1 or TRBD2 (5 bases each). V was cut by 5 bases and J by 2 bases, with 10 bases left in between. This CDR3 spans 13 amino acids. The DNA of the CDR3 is TGTGCCAGCAGTACGGGACGTACCTACGAGCAGTACTTC. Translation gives CASSTGRTYEQYF.

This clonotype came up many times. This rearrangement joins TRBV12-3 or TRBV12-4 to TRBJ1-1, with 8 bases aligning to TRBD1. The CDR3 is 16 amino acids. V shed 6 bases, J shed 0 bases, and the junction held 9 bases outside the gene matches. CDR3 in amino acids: CASSTRTGRLNTEAFF. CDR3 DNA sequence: TGTGCCAGCAGCACCCGGACAGGGAGGTTGAACACTGAAGCTTTCTTT.

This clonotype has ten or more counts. The CDR3 sequence: CASSEGMGGYTEAFF. The CDR3 nucleotides are TGTGCCAGCAGTGAAGGGATGGGCGGCTACACTGAAGCTTTCTTT. The chain couples TRBV25-1 to TRBJ1-1; D ambiguous. The CDR3 has 15 amino acids. V gave up 2 bases and J gave up 3 bases, with 13 bases separating them. Germline CDR1 and CDR2: MGHDK and SYGVNS.

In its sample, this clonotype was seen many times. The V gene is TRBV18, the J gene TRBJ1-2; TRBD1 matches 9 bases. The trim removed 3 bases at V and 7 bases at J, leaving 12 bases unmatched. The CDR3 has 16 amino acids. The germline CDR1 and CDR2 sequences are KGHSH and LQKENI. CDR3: CASSPVGQGLGPGYTF. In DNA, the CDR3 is TGTGCCAGCTCACCTGTCGGACAGGGGCTGGGACCTGGCTACACCTTC.

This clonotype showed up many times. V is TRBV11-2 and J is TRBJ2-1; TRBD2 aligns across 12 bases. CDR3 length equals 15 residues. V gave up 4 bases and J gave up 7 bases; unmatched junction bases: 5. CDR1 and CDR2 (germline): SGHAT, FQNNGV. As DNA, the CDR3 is TGTGCCAGCAGCTCCTTCGGACTAGCGGGGAATGAGCAGTTCTTC. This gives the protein CASSSFGLAGNEQFF.

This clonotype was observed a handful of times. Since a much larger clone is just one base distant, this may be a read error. The CDR3 nucleotides read TGCGCCAGCAGCTTGGACGGCGGAAGCTCCTACAATGAGCAGTTCTTC. Encoded protein: CASSLDGGSSYNEQFF. The genes are TRBV5-1 and TRBJ2-1, with D uncertain. The V gene lost 0 bases and the J gene lost 0 bases, with 10 bases spanning the gap. The CDR3 is made up of 16 amino acids. The germline CDR1 and CDR2 sequences are SGHRS and YFSETQ.

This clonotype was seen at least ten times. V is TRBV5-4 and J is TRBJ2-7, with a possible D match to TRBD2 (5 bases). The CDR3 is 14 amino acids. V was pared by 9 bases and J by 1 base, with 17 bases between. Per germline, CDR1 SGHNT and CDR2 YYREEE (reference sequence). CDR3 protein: CATGVGATSYEQYF. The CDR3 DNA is TGTGCCACCGGGGTGGGCGCTACATCCTACGAGCAGTACTTC.

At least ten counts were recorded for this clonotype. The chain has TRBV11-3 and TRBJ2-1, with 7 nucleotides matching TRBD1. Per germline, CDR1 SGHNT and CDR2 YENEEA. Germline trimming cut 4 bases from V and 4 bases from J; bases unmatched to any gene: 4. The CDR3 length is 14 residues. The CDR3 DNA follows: TGTGCCAGCAGCTCCAGACAGGGTTACAATGAGCAGTTCTTC. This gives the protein CASSSRQGYNEQFF.

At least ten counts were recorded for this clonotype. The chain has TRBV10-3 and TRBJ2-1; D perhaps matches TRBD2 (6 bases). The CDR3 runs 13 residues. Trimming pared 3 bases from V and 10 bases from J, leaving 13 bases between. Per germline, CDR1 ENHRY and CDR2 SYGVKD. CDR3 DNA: TGTGCCATCAGTGAAGGACCTGGGGGGGAGCAGTTCTTC. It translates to CAISEGPGGEQFF.

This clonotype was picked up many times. The CDR3 region is CSASPPRSSYEQYF. The CDR3 region has the DNA TGCAGTGCTAGCCCACCAAGGAGCTCCTACGAGCAGTACTTC. The chain couples TRBV20-1 to TRBJ2-7, with D unresolved. The V end was cut by 3 bases, the J end by 0 bases, with 12 bases between. Per germline, CDR1 DFQATT and CDR2 SNEGSKA (reference sequence). This CDR3 region has 14 residues.

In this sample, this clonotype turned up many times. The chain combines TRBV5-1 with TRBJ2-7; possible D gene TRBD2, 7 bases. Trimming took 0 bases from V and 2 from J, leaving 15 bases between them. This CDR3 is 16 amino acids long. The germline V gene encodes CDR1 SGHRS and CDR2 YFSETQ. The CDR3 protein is CASSLDTGGTPYEQYF. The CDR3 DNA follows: TGCGCCAGCAGCTTGGATACCGGGGGGACACCCTACGAGCAGTACTTC.

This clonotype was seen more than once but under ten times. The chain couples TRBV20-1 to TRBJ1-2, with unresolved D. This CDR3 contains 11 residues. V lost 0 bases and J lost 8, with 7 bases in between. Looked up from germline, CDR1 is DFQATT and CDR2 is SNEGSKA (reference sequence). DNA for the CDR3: TGCAGTGCTAGAGACAGGTCCGGCTACACCTTC. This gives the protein CSARDRSGYTF.

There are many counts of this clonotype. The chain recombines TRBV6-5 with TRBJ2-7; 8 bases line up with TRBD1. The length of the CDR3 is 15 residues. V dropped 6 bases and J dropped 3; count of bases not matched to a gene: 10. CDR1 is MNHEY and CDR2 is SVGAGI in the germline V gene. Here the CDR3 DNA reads TGTGCCAGCAGCCTAGTCCGGACAGGGAACTACGAGCAGTACTTC. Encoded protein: CASSLVRTGNYEQYF.

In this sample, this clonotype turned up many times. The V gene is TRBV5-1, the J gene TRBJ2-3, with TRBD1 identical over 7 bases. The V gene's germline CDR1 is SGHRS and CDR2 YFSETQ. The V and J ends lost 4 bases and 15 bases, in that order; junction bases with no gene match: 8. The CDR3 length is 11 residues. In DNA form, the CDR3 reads TGCGCCAGCAGCACCGGGACAGTAGGCTATTTT. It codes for CASSTGTVGYF.

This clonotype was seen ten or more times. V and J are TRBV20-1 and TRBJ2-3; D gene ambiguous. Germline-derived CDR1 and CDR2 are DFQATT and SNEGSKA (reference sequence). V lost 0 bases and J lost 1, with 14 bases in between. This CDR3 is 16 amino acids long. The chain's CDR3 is CSARDASRLRTDTQYF. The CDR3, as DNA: TGCAGTGCTAGAGACGCCTCAAGGCTTCGCACAGATACGCAGTATTTT.

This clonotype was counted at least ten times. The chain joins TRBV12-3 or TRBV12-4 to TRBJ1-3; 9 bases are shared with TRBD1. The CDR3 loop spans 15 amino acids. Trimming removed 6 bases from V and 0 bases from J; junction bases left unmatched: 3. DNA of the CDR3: TGTGCCAGCAGGATACAGGGGGCCTCTGGAAACACCATATATTTT. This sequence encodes CASRIQGASGNTIYF.